The rows below give T cell receptor beta chains drawn from one sample of a study of shared clonotypes between healthy human individuals. The method was immunoSEQ multiplex PCR; TCRdb's version includes in-frame clones alone and lacks a portion of them. The data hold some 2.1 million clones, with about 94% observed a single time. Sequences were obtained from naive CD8+ T cells sorted from blood. The receptors derive from a man younger than 30 in good health. Each CDR3 is given with its conserved first and last residue. D genes are given only for firm matches. The size of a clone is reported for some rows only, either as once, few or many, or as a class for expanded clones.

-	TRBV28	16	TRBD1	TRBJ1-2	CASSLDRGAPYYGYTF	TGTGCCAGCAGCCTCGACAGGGGAGCGCCCTACTATGGCTACACCTTC
-	TRBV7-9	18	TRBD2	TRBJ2-1	CASNLPAGGPFSYNEQFF	TGTGCCAGCAACCTTCCCGCGGGAGGGCCATTTTCCTACAATGAGCAGTTCTTC
-	TRBV27	15	TRBD1	TRBJ1-2	CASSTWDRVGYGYTF	TGTGCCAGCAGTACTTGGGACAGGGTGGGCTATGGCTACACCTTC
-	TRBV18	19	TRBD1	TRBJ2-6	CASLGGLGQNIPGANVLTF	TGTGCCAGCTTAGGTGGCTTGGGACAGAACATACCTGGGGCCAACGTCCTGACTTTC
once	TRBV7-9	17	TRBD1	TRBJ1-3	CASGAPGTDSSGNTIYF	TGTGCCAGCGGAGCCCCCGGGACAGATAGCTCTGGAAACACCATATATTTT
-	TRBV15	19	TRBD2	TRBJ2-3	CATSRDQGGLAEYTDTQYF	TGTGCCACCAGCAGAGATCAAGGAGGACTAGCGGAATACACAGATACGCAGTATTTT
-	TRBV4-3	16	-	TRBJ1-1	CASSQYLGGLNTEAFF	TGCGCCAGCAGCCAATATCTGGGCGGCTTGAACACTGAAGCTTTCTTT
once	TRBV7-2	13	-	TRBJ2-1	CASSPLSEGEQFF	TGTGCCAGCAGCCCTCTCTCTGAGGGTGAGCAGTTCTTC
-	TRBV7-6	15	TRBD2	TRBJ2-3	CASSLGRGGTDTQYF	TGTGCCAGCAGCTTAGGTCGGGGAGGGACAGATACGCAGTATTTT
-	TRBV28	15	-	TRBJ1-2	CASSLSGQANYGYTF	TGTGCCAGCAGTTTGTCGGGGCAAGCTAACTATGGCTACACCTTC
-	TRBV5-6	10	-	TRBJ2-2	CASGTGELFF	TGTGCCAGCGGGACCGGGGAGCTGTTTTTT
-	TRBV12-5	13	-	TRBJ1-5	CASALGGNQPQHF	TGTGCTAGTGCCCTGGGGGGCAATCAGCCCCAGCATTTT
-	TRBV28	16	TRBD2	TRBJ2-3	CASSPGLADYTDTQYF	TGTGCCAGCAGTCCGGGACTAGCGGACTACACAGATACGCAGTATTTT
-	TRBV30	14	-	TRBJ2-7	CAWSETHSGNEQYF	TGTGCCTGGAGTGAAACCCATTCGGGCAACGAGCAGTACTTC
-	TRBV6-6	15	-	TRBJ2-1	CASSYLSGQNNEQFF	TGTGCCAGCAGTTACCTGTCGGGACAAAACAATGAGCAGTTCTTC
-	TRBV27	13	TRBD1	TRBJ2-7	CASSTTGVLEQYF	TGTGCCAGCAGCACGACAGGGGTGCTCGAGCAGTACTTC
-	TRBV21-1	14	-	TRBJ2-2	CASSNGQHTGELFF	TGTGCCAGCAGCAATGGGCAACACACCGGGGAGCTGTTTTTT
-	TRBV11-2	16	TRBD2	TRBJ2-5	CASSLVAGGLQETQYF	TGTGCCAGCAGCTTAGTAGCGGGGGGCCTCCAAGAGACCCAGTACTTC
-	TRBV11-2	11	-	TRBJ1-1	CASSPSDEAFF	TGTGCCAGCAGCCCCTCTGATGAAGCTTTCTTT
-	TRBV5-1	16	TRBD2	TRBJ2-5	CASNLGTSVPKETQYF	TGCGCCAGTAACCTAGGGACTAGCGTACCGAAAGAGACCCAGTACTTC
-	TRBV15	15	-	TRBJ2-7	CATSNWDDLLYEQYF	TGTGCCACCAGCAACTGGGACGATCTGTTATACGAGCAGTACTTC
-	TRBV7-9	16	TRBD2	TRBJ2-5	CASSPPLAGVRETQYF	TGTGCCAGCAGCCCCCCACTAGCGGGGGTCCGGGAGACCCAGTACTTC
-	TRBV2	13	TRBD1	TRBJ2-7	CASSPTGSDEQYF	TGTGCCAGCAGTCCGACAGGGTCGGACGAGCAGTACTTC
-	TRBV5-1	13	-	TRBJ2-7	CASSLGYRSEQYF	TGCGCCAGCAGCTTGGGTTATCGCTCCGAGCAGTACTTC
-	TRBV27	17	TRBD2	TRBJ2-5	CASSSSGGASNWETQYF	TGTGCCAGCAGTTCCAGCGGGGGGGCGAGTAACTGGGAGACCCAGTACTTC
once	TRBV2	15	TRBD1	TRBJ2-7	CASSPDRGPLYEQYF	TGTGCCAGCAGTCCCGACAGGGGCCCCTTGTACGAGCAGTACTTC
many	TRBV30	11	-	TRBJ2-1	CAWSVSGRHIF	TGTGCCTGGAGTGTATCTGGGCGGCACATCTTC
-	TRBV4-1	15	-	TRBJ2-7	CASSQAQTSTSEQYF	TGCGCCAGCAGCCAAGCCCAAACTAGTACCTCCGAGCAGTACTTC
-	TRBV27	17	TRBD2	TRBJ2-3	CASSFWPGGGAADTQYF	TGTGCCAGCAGTTTTTGGCCAGGCGGGGGGGCCGCAGATACGCAGTATTTT
-	TRBV5-4	14	-	TRBJ2-7	CASSLSPSSYEQYF	TGTGCCAGCAGCTTAAGTCCGAGCTCCTACGAGCAGTACTTC